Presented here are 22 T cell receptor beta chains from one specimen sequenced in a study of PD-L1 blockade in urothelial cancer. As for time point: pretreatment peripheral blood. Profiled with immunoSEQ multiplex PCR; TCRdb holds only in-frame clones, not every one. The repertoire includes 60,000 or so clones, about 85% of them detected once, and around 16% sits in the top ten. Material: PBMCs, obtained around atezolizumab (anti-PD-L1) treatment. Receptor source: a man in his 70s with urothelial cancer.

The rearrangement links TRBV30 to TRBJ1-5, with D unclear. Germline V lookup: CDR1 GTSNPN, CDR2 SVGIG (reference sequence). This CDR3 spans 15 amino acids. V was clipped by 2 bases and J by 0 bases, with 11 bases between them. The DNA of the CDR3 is TGTGCCTGGAGTCCCGGGTCTCATAGCAATCAGCCCCAGCATTTT. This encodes CAWSPGSHSNQPQHF.

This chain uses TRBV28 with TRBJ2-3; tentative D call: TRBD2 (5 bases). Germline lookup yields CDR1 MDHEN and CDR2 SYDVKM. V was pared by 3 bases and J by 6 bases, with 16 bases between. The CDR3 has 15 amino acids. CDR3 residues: CASSFPRGVPDTQYF. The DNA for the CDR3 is TGTGCCAGCAGTTTTCCCCGGGGAGTACCCGATACGCAGTATTTT.

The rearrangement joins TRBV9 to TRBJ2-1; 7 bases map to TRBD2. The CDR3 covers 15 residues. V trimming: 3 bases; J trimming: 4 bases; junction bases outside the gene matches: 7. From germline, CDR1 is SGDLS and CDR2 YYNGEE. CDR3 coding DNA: TGTGCCAGCAGCGATAGCGGGCACGTATACAATGAGCAGTTCTTC. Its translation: CASSDSGHVYNEQFF.

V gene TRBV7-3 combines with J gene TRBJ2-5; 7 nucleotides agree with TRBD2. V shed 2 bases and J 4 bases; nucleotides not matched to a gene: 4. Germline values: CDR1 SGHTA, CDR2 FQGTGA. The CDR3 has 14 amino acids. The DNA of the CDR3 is TGTGCCAGCAGCTTAGCGGGAGTGGGAGAGACCCAGTACTTC. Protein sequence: CASSLAGVGETQYF.

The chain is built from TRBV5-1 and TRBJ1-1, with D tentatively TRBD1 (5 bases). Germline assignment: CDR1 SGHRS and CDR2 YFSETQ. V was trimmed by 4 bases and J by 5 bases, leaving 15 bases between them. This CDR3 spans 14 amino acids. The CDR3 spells CASSPGDRGTEAFF. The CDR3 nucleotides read TGCGCCAGCAGCCCGGGGGATCGGGGGACTGAAGCTTTCTTT.

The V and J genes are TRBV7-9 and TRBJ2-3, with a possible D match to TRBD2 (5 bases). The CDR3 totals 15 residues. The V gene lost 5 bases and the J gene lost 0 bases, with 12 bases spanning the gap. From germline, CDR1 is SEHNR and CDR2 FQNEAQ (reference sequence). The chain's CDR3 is CASSPPGLSTDTQYF. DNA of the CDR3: TGTGCCAGCAGCCCCCCCGGACTGAGCACAGATACGCAGTATTTT.

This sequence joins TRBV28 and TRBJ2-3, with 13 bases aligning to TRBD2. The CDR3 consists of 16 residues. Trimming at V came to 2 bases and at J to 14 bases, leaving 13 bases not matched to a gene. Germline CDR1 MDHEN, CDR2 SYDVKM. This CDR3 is CASSLGGLAGARYAYF. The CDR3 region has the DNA TGTGCCAGCAGTTTAGGAGGACTAGCGGGAGCACGATACGCGTATTTT.

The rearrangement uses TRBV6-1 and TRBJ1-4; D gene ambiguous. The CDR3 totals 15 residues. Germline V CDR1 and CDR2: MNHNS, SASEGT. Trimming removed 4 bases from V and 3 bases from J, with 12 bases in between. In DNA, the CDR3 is TGTGCCAGCAGTGGACCCGGAGCACCTAATGAAAAACTGTTTTTT. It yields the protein CASSGPGAPNEKLFF.

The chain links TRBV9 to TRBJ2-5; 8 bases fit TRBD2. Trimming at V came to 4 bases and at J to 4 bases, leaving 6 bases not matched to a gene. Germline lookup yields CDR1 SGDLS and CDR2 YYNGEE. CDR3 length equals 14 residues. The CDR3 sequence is CASSSGGAVETQYF. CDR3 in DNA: TGTGCCAGCAGCTCCGGGGGGGCTGTAGAGACCCAGTACTTC.

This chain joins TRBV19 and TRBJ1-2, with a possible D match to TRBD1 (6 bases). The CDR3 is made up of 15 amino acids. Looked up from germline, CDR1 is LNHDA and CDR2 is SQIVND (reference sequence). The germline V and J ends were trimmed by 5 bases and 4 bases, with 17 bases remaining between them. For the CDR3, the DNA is TGTGCCAGTAGTTTTTACAGGGAGTTTAGCTATGGCTACACCTTC. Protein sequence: CASSFYREFSYGYTF.

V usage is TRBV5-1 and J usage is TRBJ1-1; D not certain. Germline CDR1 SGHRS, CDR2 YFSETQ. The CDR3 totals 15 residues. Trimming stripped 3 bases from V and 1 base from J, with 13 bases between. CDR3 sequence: CASSSLESRNTEAFF. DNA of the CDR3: TGCGCCAGCAGCTCCCTAGAAAGCAGGAACACTGAAGCTTTCTTT.

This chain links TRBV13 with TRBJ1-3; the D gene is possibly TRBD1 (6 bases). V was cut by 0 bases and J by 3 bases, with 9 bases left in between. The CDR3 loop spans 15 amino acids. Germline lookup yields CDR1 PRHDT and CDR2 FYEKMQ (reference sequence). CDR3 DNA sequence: TGTGCCAGCAGCTTAGGGTACAGGGTTGGAAACACCATATATTTT. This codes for CASSLGYRVGNTIYF.

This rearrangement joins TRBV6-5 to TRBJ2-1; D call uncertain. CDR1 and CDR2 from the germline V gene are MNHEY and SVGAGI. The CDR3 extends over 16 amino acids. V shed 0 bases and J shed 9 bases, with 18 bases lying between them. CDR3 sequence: CASSYSLRVSNGEQFF. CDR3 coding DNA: TGTGCCAGCAGTTACTCTCTACGGGTCTCGAACGGTGAGCAGTTCTTC.

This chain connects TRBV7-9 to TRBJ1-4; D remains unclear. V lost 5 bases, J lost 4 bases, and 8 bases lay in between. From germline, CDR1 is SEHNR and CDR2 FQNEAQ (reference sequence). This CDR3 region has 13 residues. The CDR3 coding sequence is TGTGCCAGCAGCGGAGTTTTTAATGAAAAACTGTTTTTT. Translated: CASSGVFNEKLFF.

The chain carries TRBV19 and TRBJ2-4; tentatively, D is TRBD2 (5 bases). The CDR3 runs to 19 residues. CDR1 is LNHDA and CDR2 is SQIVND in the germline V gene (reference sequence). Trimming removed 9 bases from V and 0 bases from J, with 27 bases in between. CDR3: CARNTHCTGGELAKNIQYF. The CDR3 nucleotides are TGTGCCAGGAATACCCATTGTACCGGAGGAGAACTAGCCAAAAACATTCAGTACTTC.

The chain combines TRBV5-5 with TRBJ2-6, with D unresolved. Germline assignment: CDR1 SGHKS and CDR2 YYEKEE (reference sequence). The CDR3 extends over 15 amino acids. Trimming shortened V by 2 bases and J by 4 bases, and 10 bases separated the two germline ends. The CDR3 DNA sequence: TGTGCCAGCAGCTTAGACTTGGCCGGGGCCAACGTCCTGACTTTC. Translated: CASSLDLAGANVLTF.

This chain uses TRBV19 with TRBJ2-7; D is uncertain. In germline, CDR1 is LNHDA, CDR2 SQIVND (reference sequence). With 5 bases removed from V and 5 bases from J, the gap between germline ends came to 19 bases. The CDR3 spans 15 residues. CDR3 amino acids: CASSSTPKRGDEQYF. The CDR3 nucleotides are TGTGCCAGTAGTTCAACTCCCAAACGCGGCGACGAGCAGTACTTC.

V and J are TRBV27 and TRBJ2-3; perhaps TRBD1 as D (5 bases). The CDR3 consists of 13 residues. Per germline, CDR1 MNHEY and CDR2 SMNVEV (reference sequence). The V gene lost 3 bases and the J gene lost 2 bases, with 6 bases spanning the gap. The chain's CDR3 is CASSLTVTDTQYF. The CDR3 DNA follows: TGTGCCAGCAGTTTGACAGTCACAGATACGCAGTATTTT.

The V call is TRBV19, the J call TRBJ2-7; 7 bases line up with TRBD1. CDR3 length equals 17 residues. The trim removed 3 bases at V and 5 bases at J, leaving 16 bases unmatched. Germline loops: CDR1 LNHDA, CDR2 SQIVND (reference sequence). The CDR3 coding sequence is TGTGCCAGTAGTATGAAGCTTGGGAGACAGGGAATCCACGAGCAGTACTTC. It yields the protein CASSMKLGRQGIHEQYF.

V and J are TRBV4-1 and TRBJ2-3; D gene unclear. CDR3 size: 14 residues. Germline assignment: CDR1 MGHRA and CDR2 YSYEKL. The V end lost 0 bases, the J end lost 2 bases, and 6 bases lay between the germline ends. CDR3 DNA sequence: TGCGCCAGCAGCCAAGACCCCTACACAGATACGCAGTATTTT. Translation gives CASSQDPYTDTQYF.

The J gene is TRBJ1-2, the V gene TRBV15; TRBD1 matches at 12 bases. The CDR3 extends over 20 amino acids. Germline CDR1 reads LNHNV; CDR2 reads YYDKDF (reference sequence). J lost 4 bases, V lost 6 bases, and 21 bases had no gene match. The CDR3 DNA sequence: TGTGCCACCAGTGCCCCCCGCGGCCGGGACAGGGGGCTCCTAGGCTATGGCTACACCTTC. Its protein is CATSAPRGRDRGLLGYGYTF.

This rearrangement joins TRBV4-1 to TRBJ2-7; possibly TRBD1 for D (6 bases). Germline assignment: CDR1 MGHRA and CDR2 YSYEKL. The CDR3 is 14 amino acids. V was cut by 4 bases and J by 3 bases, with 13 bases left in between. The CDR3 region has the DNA TGCGCCAGCAGCCCCGGGACATTAGACTACGAGCAGTACTTC. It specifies CASSPGTLDYEQYF.